The entry below describes one T cell receptor beta chain. V dropped 1 base and J dropped 2 bases, with 9 bases sitting between them. Per germline, CDR1 SGHRS and CDR2 YFSETQ. The CDR3 contains 15 residues. The Seattle patients, enrolled during active infection, were followed longitudinally. The data stem from a study of blood T cell repertoires in COVID-19. Study in general: Whether acute or convalescent, the COVID-19 samples came from the United States, Italy and Spain.

Method: immunoSEQ multiplex PCR; TCRdb's copy keeps in-frame clones and lacks some. The top ten clones hold about 5.1% of a sample with 200,000 to 300,000 clones, roughly 85% of them seen once. The chain carries TRBV5-1 and TRBJ1-4; D is unclear. The sequence was collected from a man aged 50-59 years with COVID-19, enrolled during active disease. The material sequenced was peripheral blood. The CDR3 protein is CASSLTDPTNEKLFF. CDR3 nucleotide sequence: TGCGCCAGCAGCTTGACAGACCCCACTAATGAAAAACTGTTTTTT.